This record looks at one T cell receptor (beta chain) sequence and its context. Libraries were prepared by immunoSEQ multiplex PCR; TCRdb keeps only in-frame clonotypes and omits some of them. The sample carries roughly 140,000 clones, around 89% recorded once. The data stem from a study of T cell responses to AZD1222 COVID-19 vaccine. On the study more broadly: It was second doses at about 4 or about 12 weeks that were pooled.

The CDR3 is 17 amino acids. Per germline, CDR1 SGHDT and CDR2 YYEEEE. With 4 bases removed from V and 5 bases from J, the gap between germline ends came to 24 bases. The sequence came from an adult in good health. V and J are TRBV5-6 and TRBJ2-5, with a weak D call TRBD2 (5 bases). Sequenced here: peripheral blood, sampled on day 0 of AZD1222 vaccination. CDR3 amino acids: CASSLDRERLIVETQYF. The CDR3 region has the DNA TGTGCCAGCAGCCTAGACCGGGAACGACTAATAGTCGAGACCCAGTACTTC.